These 18 T cell receptor beta chains came from one sample sequenced in a study of T-cell memory formation after mild COVID-19. One entry per CDR3 protein results from TCRdb running MiXCR on the 5' RACE reads. The sample lists 100,000 to 150,000 distinct CDR3 sequences, about 15% occurring once. Sequencing used PBMCs or a T cell subset sorted from them (not recorded which). These receptors were obtained from a man between 18 and 29 years old who had mild COVID-19 (a few samples of this study predate the infection). Cell type and time point are not known.

This rearrangement joins TRBV4-2 to TRBJ2-6; perhaps TRBD1 as D (5 bases). Germline V gene data show CDR1 as LGHNA and CDR2 as YNFKEQ. This CDR3 contains 19 residues. V dropped 0 bases and J dropped 0 bases, with 15 bases sitting between them. In DNA, the CDR3 is TGTGCCAGCAGCCAAGAGGCAGGGTCCCGGGCCTCTGGGGCCAACGTCCTGACTTTC. Translated, it gives CASSQEAGSRASGANVLTF.

The rearrangement links TRBV6-6 to TRBJ1-1; 8 nucleotides match TRBD1. This CDR3 has 15 amino acids. Germline V gene data show CDR1 as MNHNY and CDR2 as SVGAGI (reference sequence). The V and J ends lost 4 bases and 5 bases, in that order; junction bases with no gene match: 9. The CDR3 coding sequence is TGTGCCAGCAGTTCTCCTGGACAGGGTTGGACTGAAGCTTTCTTT. Its protein is CASSSPGQGWTEAFF.

This clonotype was recorded many times. The V and J genes are TRBV9 and TRBJ2-1; D not certain. CDR3 length: 14 amino acids. Trimming removed 0 bases at V and 4 bases at J, with 8 bases between. Germline V gene lookup returns CDR1 SGDLS and CDR2 YYNGEE. The CDR3 nucleotides read TGTGCCAGCAGCGTAGATCCGGTTTACAATGAGCAGTTCTTC. It is translated as CASSVDPVYNEQFF.

J is TRBJ1-1 and V is TRBV2; D not resolved. The CDR3 contains 12 residues. The germline CDR1 and CDR2 sequences are SNHLY and FYNNEI. The V end was cut by 6 bases, the J end by 3 bases, with 8 bases between. The CDR3 bases are TGTGCCAGCAGGGCCGCGTACACTGAAGCTTTCTTT. Its translation is CASRAAYTEAFF.

This chain joins TRBV20-1 and TRBJ2-3; possible D gene TRBD1, 6 bases. Germline lookup yields CDR1 DFQATT and CDR2 SNEGSKA (reference sequence). The V end was cut by 6 bases, the J end by 0 bases, with 16 bases between. The CDR3 loop spans 15 amino acids. The CDR3 sequence is CSATRTVDSTDTQYF. The CDR3 nucleotides are TGCAGTGCCACCAGGACAGTCGATAGCACAGATACGCAGTATTTT.

The chain recombines TRBV6-2 or TRBV6-3 with TRBJ2-1; D call uncertain. CDR1 and CDR2 from the germline V gene are MNHEY and SVGEGT. V dropped 6 bases and J dropped 6 bases, with 9 bases sitting between them. CDR3 length: 12 amino acids. In DNA, the CDR3 is TGTGCCAGCAGCCAAACGGTCAATGAGCAGTTCTTC. This sequence encodes CASSQTVNEQFF.

J is TRBJ2-7 and V is TRBV10-1; 10 bases agree with TRBD1. The CDR3 totals 17 residues. V was pared by 1 base and J by 3 bases, with 9 bases of the junction left unmatched. Germline-derived CDR1 and CDR2 are WNHNN and SYGVQD (reference sequence). CDR3 residues: CASSEFLGTGDFYEQYF. DNA for the CDR3: TGCGCCAGCAGTGAGTTTCTAGGGACAGGGGACTTCTACGAGCAGTACTTC.

This chain connects TRBV6-5 to TRBJ1-4; 8 bases are a match to TRBD1. This CDR3 is built from 15 residues. V was pared by 6 bases and J by 7 bases, with 10 bases of the junction left unmatched. CDR1 is MNHEY, CDR2 SVGAGI, per germline. This CDR3 reads CASRRMTGEGEKLFF. In DNA, the CDR3 is TGTGCCAGCAGACGGATGACAGGGGAGGGTGAAAAACTGTTTTTT.

J is TRBJ2-1 and V is TRBV6-5; maybe TRBD1 (6 bases). This CDR3 comprises 15 residues. Germline CDR1 and CDR2: MNHEY and SVGAGI. V lost 6 bases, J lost 5 bases, and 17 bases lay in between. The CDR3 is CASRTTGTPDNEQFF. The DNA of the CDR3 is TGTGCCAGCAGAACTACCGGGACACCGGACAATGAGCAGTTCTTC.

The chain is built from TRBV27 and TRBJ1-6; perhaps TRBD1 as D (5 bases). V lost 5 bases and J 5 bases, leaving 10 bases between the germline ends. Germline CDR1 reads MNHEY; CDR2 reads SMNVEV (reference sequence). The CDR3 has 14 amino acids. The chain's CDR3 is CASSLLRDNSPLHF. Here the CDR3 DNA reads TGTGCCAGCAGTCTCCTCAGGGATAATTCACCCCTCCACTTT.

The CDR3 sequence: CASSPRGSAGAHNEQFF. CDR3 sequence (DNA): TGTGCCAGCAGCCCAAGGGGGTCAGCGGGGGCCCACAATGAGCAGTTCTTC. The rearrangement links TRBV11-1 to TRBJ2-1; 8 positions agree with TRBD2. V lost 5 bases, J lost 5 bases, and 14 bases stayed unmatched. This CDR3 spans 17 amino acids. Germline-derived CDR1 and CDR2 are SGHAT and FQDESV (reference sequence).

This clonotype was found many times. The chain uses TRBV20-1 and TRBJ2-7, with D perhaps TRBD2 (7 bases). The ends were cut back, 4 bases at V and 3 bases at J, with 16 bases in the middle. The CDR3 spans 14 residues. Looked up from germline, CDR1 is DFQATT and CDR2 is SNEGSKA (reference sequence). This chain's CDR3 is CSAIPGGGSYEQYV. CDR3 bases: TGCAGTGCTATACCAGGCGGGGGCAGCTACGAGCAGTACGTC.

This clonotype showed up just a few times. The chain carries TRBV3-1 and TRBJ2-3, with D possibly being TRBD2 (7 bases). CDR3 size: 12 residues. V was clipped by 9 bases and J by 5 bases, with 12 bases between them. CDR1 and CDR2 from the germline V gene are LGHDT and YNNKEL (reference sequence). CDR3 residues: CASGRGRDTQYF. The CDR3 nucleotides are TGTGCCAGTGGGCGGGGGCGAGATACGCAGTATTTT.

The chain employs TRBV4-1 and TRBJ1-4; 8 nucleotides agree with TRBD1. The CDR3 consists of 14 residues. V was clipped by 3 bases and J by 8 bases; unmatched bases: 5. Germline assignment: CDR1 MGHRA and CDR2 YSYEKL. The CDR3 reads CASSQDRVGEKLFF. The DNA of the CDR3 is TGCGCCAGCAGCCAGGACAGGGTGGGGGAAAAACTGTTTTTT.

V usage is TRBV28 and J usage is TRBJ1-1; D is uncertain. CDR3 length equals 13 residues. The germline V gene has CDR1 MDHEN and CDR2 SYDVKM. The germline V and J ends were trimmed by 11 bases and 4 bases, with 17 bases remaining between them. The CDR3 sequence is CAGSTGGGTEAFF. The CDR3 DNA reads TGTGCCGGTTCTACTGGAGGAGGCACTGAAGCTTTCTTT.

This clonotype was counted only a few times. The V gene is TRBV7-2, the J gene TRBJ2-3; tentatively, D is TRBD1 or TRBD2 (6 bases each). This CDR3 region has 13 residues. The V and J ends lost 6 bases and 7 bases respectively, with 14 bases between them. Germline values: CDR1 SGHTA, CDR2 FQGNSA. The CDR3 coding sequence is TGTGCCAGCAGGCCCCCGGGGGCGCATACGCAGTATTTT. Protein sequence: CASRPPGAHTQYF.

The chain carries TRBV4-3 and TRBJ1-6; no firm D call. Looked up from germline, CDR1 is LGHNA and CDR2 is YSLEER. The CDR3 loop spans 13 amino acids. V dropped 0 bases and J dropped 11 bases, with 8 bases sitting between them. CDR3 sequence (DNA): TGCGCCAGCAGCCAAGAGCCGGGGACACCCCTCCACTTT. The encoded protein is CASSQEPGTPLHF.

This sequence joins TRBV19 and TRBJ1-2; the D is unclear. This CDR3 has 13 amino acids. V lost 6 bases to trimming and J lost 0 bases, with 8 bases between them. Germline V CDR1 and CDR2: LNHDA, SQIVND (reference sequence). The CDR3 loop reads CASSPDANYGYTF. The CDR3 bases are TGTGCCAGTAGCCCGGACGCTAACTATGGCTACACCTTC.